Below are 15 T cell receptor beta chains sequenced from a single sample in a study of blood T cell repertoires in COVID-19. Repertoires were generated with immunoSEQ multiplex PCR, while TCRdb's copy carries only in-frame clones and drops some. In the table there are around 59,000 clones, around 67% of which are singletons. The sequenced material came from peripheral blood. These receptor sequences come from a woman aged 50 to 60 with active or convalescent COVID-19.

The chain joins TRBV11-2 to TRBJ2-1, with 9 bases aligning to TRBD1. The germline V gene encodes CDR1 SGHAT and CDR2 FQNNGV. V dropped 4 bases and J dropped 9; count of bases not matched to a gene: 7. The CDR3 covers 14 residues. DNA for the CDR3: TGTGCCAGCAGCTGGGACAGGGTGGGGATTGAGCAGTTCTTC. It yields the protein CASSWDRVGIEQFF.

This clone was picked up a small number of times. The genes are TRBV13 and TRBJ2-7, with 7 bases that match TRBD1. Germline values: CDR1 PRHDT, CDR2 FYEKMQ (reference sequence). J gave up 2 bases and V 5 bases, and 9 bases lay outside the gene matches. The CDR3 runs to 15 residues. DNA of the CDR3: TGTGCCAGCAGCGAGAGAGGGGGCTGGCCCTACGAGCAGTACTTC. It translates to CASSERGGWPYEQYF. The whole variable domain, filled in from reference TRBV13 and TRBJ2-7, reads AAGVIQSPRHLIKEKRETATLKCYPIPRHDTVYWYQQGPGQDPQFLISFYEKMQSDKGSIPDRFSAQQFSDYHSELNMSSLELGDSALYFCASSERGGWPYEQYFGPGTRLTVT.

This chain joins TRBV29-1 and TRBJ2-5; TRBD2 aligns across 7 bases. Germline CDR1 SQVTM, CDR2 ANQGSEA. V was clipped by 6 bases and J by 4 bases; unmatched bases: 14. This CDR3 contains 15 residues. Here the CDR3 reads CSVERWDYLGETQYF. The CDR3 nucleotides read TGCAGCGTCGAGAGGTGGGACTATCTCGGAGAGACCCAGTACTTC.

The CDR3 nucleotides read TGTGCCAGCAGCGATAGCGGGGAGAGATCAGATACGCAGTATTTT. Protein: CASSDSGERSDTQYF. The rearrangement uses TRBV6-5 and TRBJ2-3; 8 bases agree with TRBD2. V gave up 6 bases and J gave up 4 bases; unmatched junction bases: 9. Looked up from germline, CDR1 is MNHEY and CDR2 is SVGAGI. The CDR3 has 15 residues.

V usage is TRBV6-6 and J usage is TRBJ1-1; 11 bases align to TRBD1. The CDR3 length is 15 residues. The V segment lost 2 bases and the J segment 5 bases; nucleotides outside the gene matches: 4. CDR1 is MNHNY and CDR2 is SVGAGI in the germline V gene (reference sequence). This chain's CDR3 is CASSYGTGGGTEAFF. The CDR3 DNA reads as TGTGCCAGCAGTTACGGGACAGGGGGAGGAACTGAAGCTTTCTTT.

The chain links TRBV19 to TRBJ2-2, with D perhaps TRBD2 (5 bases). Germline-derived CDR1 and CDR2 are LNHDA and SQIVND (reference sequence). Deletions cut 10 bases from V and 1 base from J, with 10 bases between. This CDR3 is 13 amino acids long. The CDR3 loop is CAIKRGNTGELFF. The CDR3 bases are TGTGCCATCAAACGGGGGAACACCGGGGAGCTGTTTTTT.

This clone was counted a few times. The CDR3: CASSLWGQDTEAFF. For the CDR3, the DNA is TGTGCCAGCAGTTTATGGGGGCAGGACACTGAAGCTTTCTTT. V gene TRBV27 combines with J gene TRBJ1-1, with D perhaps matching TRBD1 (6 bases). The CDR3 length is 14 residues. Germline V gene lookup returns CDR1 MNHEY and CDR2 SMNVEV (reference sequence). V lost 1 base and J lost 3, with 9 bases in between.

The CDR3 sequence is CASSSRGAGGETQYF. The CDR3 nucleotides read TGTGCCAGCAGTTCCCGGGGGGCGGGAGGAGAGACCCAGTACTTC. The chain joins TRBV2 to TRBJ2-5; 8 bases map to TRBD2. Germline V gene lookup returns CDR1 SNHLY and CDR2 FYNNEI. V trimming: 5 bases; J trimming: 4 bases; junction bases outside the gene matches: 9. The length of the CDR3 is 15 residues.

As concerns this clone: This same CDR3 is encoded by further DNA sequences in the sample. The gene calls are TRBV12-3 or TRBV12-4 and TRBJ1-3; D uncertain. The CDR3 extends over 13 amino acids. V dropped 3 bases and J dropped 4 bases, with 7 bases sitting between them. The CDR3 DNA follows: TGTGCCAGCAGTTTGAGACTCGGAAACACCATATATTTT. This sequence encodes CASSLRLGNTIYF.

The genes are TRBV19 and TRBJ2-3; 9 nucleotides agree with TRBD2. This CDR3 has 16 residues. Germline assignment: CDR1 LNHDA and CDR2 SQIVND (reference sequence). Germline trimming cut 0 bases from V and 3 bases from J; bases unmatched to any gene: 4. The CDR3 DNA follows: TGTGCCAGTAGTATAGAAACTCTAGCGGGAACAGATACGCAGTATTTT. As protein: CASSIETLAGTDTQYF.

This clone has a handful of counts. V gene TRBV28 combines with J gene TRBJ2-5; 7 nucleotides align to TRBD2. In germline, CDR1 is MDHEN, CDR2 SYDVKM. V was pared by 6 bases and J by 1 base, with 5 bases of the junction left unmatched. This CDR3 spans 14 amino acids. CDR3 protein: CASSLLALQETQYF. The CDR3 DNA follows: TGTGCCAGCAGCCTACTAGCGCTCCAAGAGACCCAGTACTTC. Full variable domain (missing parts from reference TRBV28 and TRBJ2-5): DVKVTQSSRYLVKRTGEKVFLECVQDMDHENMFWYRQDPGLGLRLIYFSYDVKMKEKGDIPEGYSVSREKKERFSLILESASTNQTSMYLCASSLLALQETQYFGPGTRLLVL.

The V call is TRBV6-2 or TRBV6-3, the J call TRBJ1-3; D may be TRBD1 (5 bases). CDR3 size: 15 residues. Deletions cut 2 bases from V and 0 bases from J, with 8 bases between. Germline V gene lookup returns CDR1 MNHEY and CDR2 SVGEGT. In DNA, the CDR3 is TGTGCCAGCAGTTACAGCAGGGCCTCTGGAAACACCATATATTTT. It yields the protein CASSYSRASGNTIYF.

This clone has ten or more counts. The gene calls are TRBV19 and TRBJ1-4; D ambiguous. This CDR3 region has 14 residues. V lost 3 bases, J lost 8 bases, and 13 bases lay in between. Germline V CDR1 and CDR2: LNHDA, SQIVND (reference sequence). The chain's CDR3 is CASSILRPGEKLFF. Written as DNA, the CDR3 is TGTGCCAGTAGTATTTTGCGACCCGGGGAAAAACTGTTTTTT.

The V call is TRBV4-1, the J call TRBJ1-6; D is perhaps TRBD1 (6 bases). Germline-derived CDR1 and CDR2 are MGHRA and YSYEKL. The CDR3 length is 16 residues. The V end was cut by 0 bases, the J end by 9 bases, with 15 bases between. CDR3 loop: CASSQDPGRGGSPLHF. CDR3 coding DNA: TGCGCCAGCAGCCAAGATCCCGGCAGGGGTGGTTCACCCCTCCACTTT.

The chain recombines TRBV4-1 with TRBJ2-7; 8 bases match TRBD1. Losses at the gene ends were 1 base for V and 0 bases for J; bases not matched to a gene: 2. The length of the CDR3 is 15 residues. The germline V gene has CDR1 MGHRA and CDR2 YSYEKL. Written as DNA, the CDR3 is TGCGCCAGCAGCCAAGGGGACAGGCCCTCCTACGAGCAGTACTTC. This sequence encodes CASSQGDRPSYEQYF.